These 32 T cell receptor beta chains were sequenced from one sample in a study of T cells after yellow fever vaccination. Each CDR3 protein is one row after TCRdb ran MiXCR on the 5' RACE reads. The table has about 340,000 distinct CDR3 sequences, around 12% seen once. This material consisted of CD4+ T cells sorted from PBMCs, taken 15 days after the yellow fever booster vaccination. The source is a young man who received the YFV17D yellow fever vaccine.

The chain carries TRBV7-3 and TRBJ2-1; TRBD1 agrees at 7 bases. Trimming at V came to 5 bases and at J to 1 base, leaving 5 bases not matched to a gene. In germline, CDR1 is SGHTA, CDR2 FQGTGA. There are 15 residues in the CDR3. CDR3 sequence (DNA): TGTGCCAGCAGCCCAGGACAGGCGTCCTACAATGAGCAGTTCTTC. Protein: CASSPGQASYNEQFF.

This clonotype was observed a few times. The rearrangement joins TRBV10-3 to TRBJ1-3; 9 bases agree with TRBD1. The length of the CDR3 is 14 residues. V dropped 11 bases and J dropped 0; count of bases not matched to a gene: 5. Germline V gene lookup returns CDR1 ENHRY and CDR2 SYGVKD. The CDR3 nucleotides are TGTGCCGGGGGACAGGGCCCCTCTGGAAACACCATATATTTT. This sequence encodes CAGGQGPSGNTIYF.

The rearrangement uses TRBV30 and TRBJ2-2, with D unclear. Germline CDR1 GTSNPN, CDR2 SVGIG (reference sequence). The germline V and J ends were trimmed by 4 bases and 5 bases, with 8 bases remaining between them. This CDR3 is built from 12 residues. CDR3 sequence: CAWTESTGELFF. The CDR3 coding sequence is TGTGCCTGGACAGAGTCTACCGGGGAGCTGTTTTTT.

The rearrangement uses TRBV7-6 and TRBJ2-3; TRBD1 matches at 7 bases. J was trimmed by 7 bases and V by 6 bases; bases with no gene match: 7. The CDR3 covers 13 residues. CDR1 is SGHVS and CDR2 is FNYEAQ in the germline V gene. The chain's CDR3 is CASSEGGRNTQYF. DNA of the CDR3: TGTGCCAGCAGTGAAGGGGGCCGGAATACGCAGTATTTT.

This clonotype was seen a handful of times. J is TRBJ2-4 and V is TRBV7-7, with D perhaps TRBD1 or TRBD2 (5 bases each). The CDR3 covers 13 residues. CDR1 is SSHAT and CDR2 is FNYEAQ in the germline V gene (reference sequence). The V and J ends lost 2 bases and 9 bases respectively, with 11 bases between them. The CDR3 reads CASSLSSGSIQYF. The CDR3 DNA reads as TGTGCCAGCAGCTTATCCTCAGGGAGCATTCAGTACTTC.

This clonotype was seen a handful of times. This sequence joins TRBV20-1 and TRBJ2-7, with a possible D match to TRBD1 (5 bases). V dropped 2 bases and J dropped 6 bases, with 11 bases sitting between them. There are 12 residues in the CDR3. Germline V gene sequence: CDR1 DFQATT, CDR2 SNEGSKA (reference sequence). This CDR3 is CSARFRAGEQYV. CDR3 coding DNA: TGCAGTGCTAGATTCAGGGCAGGCGAGCAGTACGTC.

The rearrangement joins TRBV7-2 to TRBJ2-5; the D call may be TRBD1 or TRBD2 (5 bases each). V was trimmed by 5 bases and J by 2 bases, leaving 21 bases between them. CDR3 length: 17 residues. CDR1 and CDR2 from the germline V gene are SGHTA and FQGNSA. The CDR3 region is CASSPPYPGPRQETQYF. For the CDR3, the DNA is TGTGCCAGCAGCCCCCCCTATCCGGGACCTCGTCAAGAGACCCAGTACTTC.

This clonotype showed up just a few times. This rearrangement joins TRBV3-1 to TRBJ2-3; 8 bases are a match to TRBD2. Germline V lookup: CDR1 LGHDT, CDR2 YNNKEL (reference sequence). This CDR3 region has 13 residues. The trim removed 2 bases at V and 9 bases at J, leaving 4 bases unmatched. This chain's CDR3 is CASSQPGGRTQYF. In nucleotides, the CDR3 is TGTGCCAGCAGCCAACCGGGGGGGCGGACGCAGTATTTT.

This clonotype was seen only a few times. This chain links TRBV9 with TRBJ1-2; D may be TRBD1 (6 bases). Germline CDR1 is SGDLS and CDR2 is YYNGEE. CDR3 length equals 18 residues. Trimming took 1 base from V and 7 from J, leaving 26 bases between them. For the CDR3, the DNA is TGTGCCAGCAGCGTACACCCACTTTCCGGGGGGACACTGGGTGGCTACACCTTC. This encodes CASSVHPLSGGTLGGYTF.

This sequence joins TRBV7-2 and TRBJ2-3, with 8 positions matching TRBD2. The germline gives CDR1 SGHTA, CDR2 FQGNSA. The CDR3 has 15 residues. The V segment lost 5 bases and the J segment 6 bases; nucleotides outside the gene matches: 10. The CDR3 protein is CASSPGGRGGDTQYF. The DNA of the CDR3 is TGTGCCAGCAGCCCGGGGGGGCGGGGTGGCGATACGCAGTATTTT.

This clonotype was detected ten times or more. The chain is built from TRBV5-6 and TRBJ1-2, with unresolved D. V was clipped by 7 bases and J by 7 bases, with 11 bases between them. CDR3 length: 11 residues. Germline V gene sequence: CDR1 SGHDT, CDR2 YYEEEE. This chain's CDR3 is CASGSWGGYTF. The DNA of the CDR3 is TGTGCCAGCGGGTCGTGGGGTGGCTACACCTTC.

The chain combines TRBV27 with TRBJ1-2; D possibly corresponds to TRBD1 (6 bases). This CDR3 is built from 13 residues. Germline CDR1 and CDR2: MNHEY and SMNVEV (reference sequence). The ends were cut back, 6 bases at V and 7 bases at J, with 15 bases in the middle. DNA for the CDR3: TGTGCCAGCAGCCCCGGGACATCAGTTGGCTACACCTTC. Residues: CASSPGTSVGYTF.

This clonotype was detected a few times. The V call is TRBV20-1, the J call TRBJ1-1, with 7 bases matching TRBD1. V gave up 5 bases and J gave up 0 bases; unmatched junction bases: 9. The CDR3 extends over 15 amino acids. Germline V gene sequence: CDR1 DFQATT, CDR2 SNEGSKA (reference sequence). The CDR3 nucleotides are TGCAGTGCTCAAAGGCTGGGGACAGTGAACACTGAAGCTTTCTTT. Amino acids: CSAQRLGTVNTEAFF.

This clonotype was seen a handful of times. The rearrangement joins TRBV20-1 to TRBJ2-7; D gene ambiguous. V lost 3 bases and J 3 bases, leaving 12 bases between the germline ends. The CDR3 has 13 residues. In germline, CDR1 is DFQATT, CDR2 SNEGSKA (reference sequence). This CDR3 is CSASAASGYEQYF. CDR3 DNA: TGCAGTGCTAGCGCGGCCTCGGGCTACGAGCAGTACTTC.

The CDR3 region is CASRQGAPSSYEQYF. The CDR3, as DNA: TGCGCCAGCAGGCAGGGGGCTCCTAGCTCCTACGAGCAGTACTTC. V usage is TRBV5-1 and J usage is TRBJ2-7; 8 positions agree with TRBD1. The length of the CDR3 is 15 residues. CDR1 is SGHRS, CDR2 YFSETQ, per germline. V dropped 5 bases and J dropped 0; count of bases not matched to a gene: 7.

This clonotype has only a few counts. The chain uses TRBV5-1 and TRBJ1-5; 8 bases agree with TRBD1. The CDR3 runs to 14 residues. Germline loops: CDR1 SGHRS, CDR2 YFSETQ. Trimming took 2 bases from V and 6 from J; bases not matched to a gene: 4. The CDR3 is CASSFQGAAQPQHF. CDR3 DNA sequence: TGCGCCAGCAGCTTCCAGGGGGCCGCTCAGCCCCAGCATTTT.

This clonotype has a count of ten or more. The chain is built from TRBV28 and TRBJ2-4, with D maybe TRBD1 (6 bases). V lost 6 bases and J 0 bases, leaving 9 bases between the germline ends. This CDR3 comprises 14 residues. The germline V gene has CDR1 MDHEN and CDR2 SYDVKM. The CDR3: CASRDSVAKNIQYF. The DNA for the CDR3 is TGTGCCAGCAGGGACAGCGTAGCCAAAAACATTCAGTACTTC.

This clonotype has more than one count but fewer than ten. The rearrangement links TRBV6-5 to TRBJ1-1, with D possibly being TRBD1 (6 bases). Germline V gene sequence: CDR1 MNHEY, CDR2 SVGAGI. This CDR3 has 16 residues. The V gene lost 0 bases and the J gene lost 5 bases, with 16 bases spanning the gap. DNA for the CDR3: TGTGCCAGCAGTTACTCTGCGGGGGGCGGAGGAACTGAAGCTTTCTTT. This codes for CASSYSAGGGGTEAFF.

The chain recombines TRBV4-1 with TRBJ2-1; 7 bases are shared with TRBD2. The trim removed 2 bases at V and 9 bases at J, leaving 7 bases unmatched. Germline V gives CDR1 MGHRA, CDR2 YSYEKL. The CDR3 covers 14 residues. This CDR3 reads CASSQPTRGSEQFF. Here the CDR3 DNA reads TGCGCCAGCAGCCAACCAACGCGGGGGTCTGAGCAGTTCTTC.

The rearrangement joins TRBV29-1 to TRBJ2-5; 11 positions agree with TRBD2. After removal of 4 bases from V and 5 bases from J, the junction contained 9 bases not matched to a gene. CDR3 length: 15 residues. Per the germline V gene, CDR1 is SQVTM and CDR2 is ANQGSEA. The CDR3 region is CSVALAGGSRETQYF. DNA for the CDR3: TGCAGCGTTGCTCTAGCGGGGGGTTCTCGGGAGACCCAGTACTTC.

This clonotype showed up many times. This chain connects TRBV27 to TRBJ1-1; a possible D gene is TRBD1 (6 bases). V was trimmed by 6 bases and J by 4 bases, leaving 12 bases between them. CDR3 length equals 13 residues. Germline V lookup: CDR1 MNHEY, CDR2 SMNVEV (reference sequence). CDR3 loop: CASRRTGPTEAFF. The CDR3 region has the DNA TGTGCCAGCAGGCGCACAGGGCCCACTGAAGCTTTCTTT.

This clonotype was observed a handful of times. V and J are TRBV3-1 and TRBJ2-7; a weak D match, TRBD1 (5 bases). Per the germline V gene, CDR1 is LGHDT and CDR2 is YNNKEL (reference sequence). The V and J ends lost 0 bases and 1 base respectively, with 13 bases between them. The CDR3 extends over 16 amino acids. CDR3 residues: CASSQDLAGSSYEQYF. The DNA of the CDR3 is TGTGCCAGCAGCCAAGATTTGGCAGGGTCATCCTACGAGCAGTACTTC.

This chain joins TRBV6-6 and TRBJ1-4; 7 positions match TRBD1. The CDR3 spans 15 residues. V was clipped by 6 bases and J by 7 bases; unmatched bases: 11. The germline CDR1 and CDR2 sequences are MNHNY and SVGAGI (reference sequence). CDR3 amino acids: CASSYLQGGSEKLFF. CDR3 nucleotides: TGTGCCAGCAGCTACCTGCAGGGGGGCTCTGAAAAACTGTTTTTT.

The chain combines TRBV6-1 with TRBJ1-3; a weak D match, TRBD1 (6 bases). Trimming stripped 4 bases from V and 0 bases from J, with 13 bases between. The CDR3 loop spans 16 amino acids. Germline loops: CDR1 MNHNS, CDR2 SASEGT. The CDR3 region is CASSVDWGRSGNTIYF. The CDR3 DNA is TGTGCCAGCAGTGTGGACTGGGGGCGCTCTGGAAACACCATATATTTT.

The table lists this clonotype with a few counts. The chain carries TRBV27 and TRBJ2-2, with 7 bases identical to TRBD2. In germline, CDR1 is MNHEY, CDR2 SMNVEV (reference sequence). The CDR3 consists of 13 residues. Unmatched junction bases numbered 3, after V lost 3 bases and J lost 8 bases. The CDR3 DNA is TGTGCCAGCAGTTTGTCGGGAGGTGGGGAGCTGTTTTTT. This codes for CASSLSGGGELFF.

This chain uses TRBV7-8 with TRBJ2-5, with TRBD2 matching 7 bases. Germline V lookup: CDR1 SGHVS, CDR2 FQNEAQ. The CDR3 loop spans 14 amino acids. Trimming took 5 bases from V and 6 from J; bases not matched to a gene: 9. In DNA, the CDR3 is TGTGCCAGCAGCCAGGCGGGGGACTTGCAGACCCAGTACTTC. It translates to CASSQAGDLQTQYF.

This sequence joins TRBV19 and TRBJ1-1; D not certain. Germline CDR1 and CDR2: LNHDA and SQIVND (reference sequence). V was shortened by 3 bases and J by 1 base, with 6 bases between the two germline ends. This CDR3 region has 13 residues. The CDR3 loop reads CASSILQNTEAFF. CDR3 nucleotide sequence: TGTGCCAGTAGTATCTTACAGAACACTGAAGCTTTCTTT. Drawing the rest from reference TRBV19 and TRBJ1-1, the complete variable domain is DGGITQSPKYLFRKEGQNVTLSCEQNLNHDAMYWYRQDPGQGLRLIYYSQIVNDFQKGDIAEGYSVSREKKESFPLTVTSAQKNPTAFYLCASSILQNTEAFFGQGTRLTVV.

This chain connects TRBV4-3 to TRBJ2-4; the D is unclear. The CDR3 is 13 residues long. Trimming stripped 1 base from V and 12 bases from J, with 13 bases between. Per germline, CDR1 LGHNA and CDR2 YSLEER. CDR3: CASSQVVRSSQYF. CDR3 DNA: TGCGCCAGCAGCCAAGTAGTCCGGTCCAGTCAGTACTTC.

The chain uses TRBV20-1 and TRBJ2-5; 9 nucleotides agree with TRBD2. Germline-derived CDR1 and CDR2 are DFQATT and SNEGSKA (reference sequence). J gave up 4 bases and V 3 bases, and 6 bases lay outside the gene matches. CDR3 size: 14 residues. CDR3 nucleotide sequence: TGCAGTGCTAGCCCCGTACTAGCGGGAGAGACCCAGTACTTC. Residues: CSASPVLAGETQYF.

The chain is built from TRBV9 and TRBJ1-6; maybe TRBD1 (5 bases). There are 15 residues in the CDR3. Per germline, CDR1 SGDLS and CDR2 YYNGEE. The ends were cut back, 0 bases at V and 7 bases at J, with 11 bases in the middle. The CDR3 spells CASSVEGRRNSPLHF. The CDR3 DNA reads TGTGCCAGCAGCGTAGAGGGACGGCGAAATTCACCCCTCCACTTT.

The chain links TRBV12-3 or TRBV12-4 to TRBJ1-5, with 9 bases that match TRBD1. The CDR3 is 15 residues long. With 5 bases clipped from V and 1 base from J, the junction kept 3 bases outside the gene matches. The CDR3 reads CASSRTGVSNQPQHF. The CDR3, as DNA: TGTGCCAGCAGTAGGACAGGGGTAAGCAATCAGCCCCAGCATTTT.

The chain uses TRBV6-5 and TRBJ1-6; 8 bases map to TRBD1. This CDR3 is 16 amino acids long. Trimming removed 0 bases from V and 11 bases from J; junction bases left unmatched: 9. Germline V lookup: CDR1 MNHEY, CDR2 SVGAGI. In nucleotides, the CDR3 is TGTGCCAGCAGTTACTCGGCGACAGGGGCGGGGGCACCCCTCCACTTT. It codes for CASSYSATGAGAPLHF.